This is a list of T cell receptor beta chains from one sample in a study of Ad26.COV2.S vaccination and SARS-CoV-2 variants. Here immunoSEQ multiplex PCR was the method, and the copy in TCRdb shows in-frame clones only, minus some. This table holds about half a million clones, about 89% found once. The sample was peripheral blood, taken in a trial of Ad26.COV2.S vaccine versus placebo. The receptors shown here come from a person aged 18 to 59 who received the Ad26.COV2.S COVID-19 vaccine or a placebo. Each CDR3 is given with its conserved first and last residue. The D gene is left open where the match is weak. Only some rows state a clone size, as once, few, many or a class for expanded clones.

d_gene,abundance,v_gene,j_gene,CDR3nt,CDR3aa
-,-,TRBV29-1,TRBJ2-4,TGCAGCGTGTCCAGGGGTGGGCTTGAGGCCAAAAACATTCAGTACTTC,CSVSRGGLEAKNIQYF
TRBD1,-,TRBV7-3,TRBJ2-2,TGTGCCAGCAGCTCGGGACAGGCGACCGGGGAGCTGTTTTTT,CASSSGQATGELFF
-,-,TRBV6-5,TRBJ1-2,TGTGCCAGCAGGCCCTATACTAACTATGGCTACACCTTC,CASRPYTNYGYTF
-,-,TRBV6-5,TRBJ1-2,TGTGCCAGCAGAAATGAGGGAAGTGATGGCTACACCTTC,CASRNEGSDGYTF
-,-,TRBV28,TRBJ1-5,TGTGCCAGCAGTCTTGGGAATGCAAATCAGCCCCAGCATTTT,CASSLGNANQPQHF
-,once,TRBV27,TRBJ1-1,TGTGCCAGCAGATCCCAGGCCTGGACTGAAGCTTTCTTT,CASRSQAWTEAFF
-,-,TRBV18,TRBJ2-3,TGTGCCAGCTCTGAGGTTGAAGATACGCAGTATTTT,CASSEVEDTQYF
-,-,TRBV6-5,TRBJ1-2,TGTGCCAGCAGTTTTACAGAGAGCTATGGCTACACCTTC,CASSFTESYGYTF
-,-,TRBV5-6,TRBJ1-1,TGTGCCAGCAGCTTGGAAGGCCCATTGAACACTGAAGCTTTCTTT,CASSLEGPLNTEAFF
-,-,TRBV20-1,TRBJ2-4,TGCAGTGCTCCCCAGGGGTACTTC,CSAPQGYF
TRBD1,-,TRBV6-2/TRBV6-3,TRBJ2-7,TGTGCCAGCAGTTACCGACAGGGGGGATACGAGCAGTACTTC,CASSYRQGGYEQYF
-,-,TRBV19,TRBJ2-3,TGTGCCAGTAATGATGGGGGAGGCACAGATACGCAGTATTTT,CASNDGGGTDTQYF
TRBD1,-,TRBV18,TRBJ1-5,TGTGCCAGCTCACCTGGGACAGATTATCAGCCCCAGCATTTT,CASSPGTDYQPQHF
-,-,TRBV19,TRBJ1-2,TGTGCCAGTAGTATCGGACGGAATCCCTCTAACTATGGCTACACCTTC,CASSIGRNPSNYGYTF
-,-,TRBV7-6,TRBJ2-7,TGTGCCAGCAGCTTAGCGGCAGGAGGCGAGCAGTACTTC,CASSLAAGGEQYF
-,-,TRBV27,TRBJ2-3,TGTGCCACCCGGGGCGGCCTCGGCTGGACAGATACGCAGTATTTT,CATRGGLGWTDTQYF
TRBD1,-,TRBV30,TRBJ1-4,TGTGCCTGGACGACAGGGGTCAGTGAAAAACTGTTTTTT,CAWTTGVSEKLFF
-,few,TRBV19,TRBJ1-2,TGTGCCAGTAGTACGACAGTTTTCTATGGCTACACCTTC,CASSTTVFYGYTF
TRBD1,-,TRBV29-1,TRBJ1-2,TGCAGCGTTCTGACAGGGAGCGTCAACTATGGCTACACCTTC,CSVLTGSVNYGYTF
-,-,TRBV29-1,TRBJ2-2,TGCAGCGTTGACTCGATCGTCACCGGGGAGCTGTTTTTT,CSVDSIVTGELFF
-,-,TRBV4-3,TRBJ1-5,TGCGCCAGCAGCCAAGAACCCCTGCGCCAGCCCCAGCATTTT,CASSQEPLRQPQHF
-,-,TRBV18,TRBJ1-1,TGTGCCAGCTCAACGACATCTATGAACACTGAAGCTTTCTTT,CASSTTSMNTEAFF
-,-,TRBV21-1,TRBJ1-5,TGTGCCAGCAGCCCCACGGCTAGGGGTTGGAATCAGCCCCAGCATTTT,CASSPTARGWNQPQHF
-,once,TRBV6-2/TRBV6-3,TRBJ1-4,TGTGCCAGCAGTATCGGATCCCTGCAGGAAAAACTGTTTTTT,CASSIGSLQEKLFF
-,-,TRBV19,TRBJ2-7,TGTGCCAGTAGTTACCGGGACGGTACCTACGAGCAGTACTTC,CASSYRDGTYEQYF
TRBD2,-,TRBV5-4,TRBJ2-7,TGTGCCAGCAGCTTGAACCAGCGGGGGGGCCTCTACGAGCAGTACTTC,CASSLNQRGGLYEQYF
-,-,TRBV7-3,TRBJ2-3,TGTGCCAGCAGCTTAGGGTGGACAGCCACAGATACGCAGTATTTT,CASSLGWTATDTQYF
-,once,TRBV10-2,TRBJ1-1,TGCGCCAGCAGTGAGCCCAAGGTGGGCACTGAAGCTTTCTTT,CASSEPKVGTEAFF
-,-,TRBV5-6,TRBJ1-5,TGTGCCAGCAGCCTACGTCTATGGGGCAATCAGCCCCAGCATTTT,CASSLRLWGNQPQHF
TRBD2,-,TRBV27,TRBJ2-2,TGTGCCAGCCGACTAGCGGGGAACACCGGGGAGCTGTTTTTT,CASRLAGNTGELFF
-,once,TRBV7-9,TRBJ1-2,TGTGCCAGCACCGGGACATCCAGGGGAGCCGGAACCTATGGCTACACCTTC,CASTGTSRGAGTYGYTF
-,-,TRBV7-2,TRBJ1-2,TGTGCCAGCAGCTTAGGGCCATTGGACTATGGCTACACCTTC,CASSLGPLDYGYTF
-,-,TRBV5-1,TRBJ2-3,TGCGCCAGCAGCTTGCCCCGCGGGCTTAGCACAGATACGCAGTATTTT,CASSLPRGLSTDTQYF
-,-,TRBV28,TRBJ1-2,TGTGCCAGCAGTCTAGGGGGGATGGGGGCTAACTATGGCTACACCTTC,CASSLGGMGANYGYTF
-,-,TRBV28,TRBJ2-1,TGTGCCAGCAGCTTGAGGCTTAACGGCTACAATGAGCAGTTCTTC,CASSLRLNGYNEQFF
-,-,TRBV10-3,TRBJ1-1,TGTGCCATCAGTGAGTCATCCACTGAAGCTTTCTTT,CAISESSTEAFF
-,-,TRBV2,TRBJ2-7,TGTGCCAGCAGTGACCGGGACGGACCCTACGAGCAGTACTTC,CASSDRDGPYEQYF
-,-,TRBV5-5,TRBJ1-4,TGTGCCAGCAGCTTTGGAATTACGAATGAAAAACTGTTTTTT,CASSFGITNEKLFF
TRBD2,-,TRBV19,TRBJ2-5,TGTGCCAGTAGCCCCTCCCGACTAGCGGGGGTTACAGAGACCCAGTACTTC,CASSPSRLAGVTETQYF
-,-,TRBV9,TRBJ2-2,TGTGCCAGCAGCGTCCGGAACACCGGGGAGCTGTTTTTT,CASSVRNTGELFF
-,-,TRBV7-2,TRBJ2-3,TGTGCCAGCAGCCGGAACTGGGCAATTAGTTCAGATACGCAGTATTTT,CASSRNWAISSDTQYF
TRBD1,-,TRBV30,TRBJ2-7,TGTGCCTGGCAAACCCCCGGGACAGGGACCTACGAGCAGTACTTC,CAWQTPGTGTYEQYF
-,-,TRBV9,TRBJ1-3,TGTGCCAGCAGCGTAGCGGCAGTGCCTGGAAACACCATATATTTT,CASSVAAVPGNTIYF
TRBD2,once,TRBV6-2/TRBV6-3,TRBJ2-2,TGTGCCAGCAGTTACCCTCGGGGACTAGCGGGGAACACCGGGGAGCTGTTTTTT,CASSYPRGLAGNTGELFF
TRBD2,-,TRBV27,TRBJ2-3,TGTGCCAGCAGTTTGGGACTAGCGGGAGGATATGGTAATGTTCCGCAGTATTTT,CASSLGLAGGYGNVPQYF
-,-,TRBV5-6,TRBJ1-6,TGTGCCAGCAGCTTGTGGACACTGAGGGATTCACCCCTCCACTTT,CASSLWTLRDSPLHF
TRBD2,-,TRBV11-2,TRBJ2-5,TGTGCCAGCAGCTTAGATCTAGCGGGGCTAGAGACCCAGTACTTC,CASSLDLAGLETQYF
-,-,TRBV7-3,TRBJ1-3,TGTGCCAGCAGCTTAATAAGGGAGTTGGTGGTCAGTAGCGGAAACACCATATATTTT,CASSLIRELVVSSGNTIYF
TRBD1,-,TRBV2,TRBJ2-3,TGTGCCAGCATAAAGGACAGGGGATTAGATACGCAGTATTTT,CASIKDRGLDTQYF
-,few,TRBV9,TRBJ1-3,TGTGCCAGCAGCGCAAGCCTGGGACTTGAAGGAAACACCATATATTTT,CASSASLGLEGNTIYF
TRBD2,-,TRBV2,TRBJ2-7,TGTGCCAGCAGTGCTGCGGGGGGCTCCTACGAGCAGTACTTC,CASSAAGGSYEQYF